These 4 T cell receptor beta chains were sequenced from one sample in a study of CD8+ T cells in alopecia areata. The authors extracted RNA and reverse transcribed it into cDNA as the sequencing template. Measured with immunoSEQ multiplex PCR; TCRdb has only the in-frame clones, and not every one. Among approximately 120,000 clones listed, about 50% were seen once. The sample consisted of NKG2D-low CD8+ T cells sorted from blood. These receptors came from a human donor with alopecia areata.

This chain links TRBV2 with TRBJ2-5, with 9 bases aligning to TRBD2. The CDR3 loop spans 15 amino acids. The germline CDR1 and CDR2 sequences are SNHLY and FYNNEI. The V gene end was trimmed by 7 bases and the J gene end by 5 bases; junction bases not matched to a gene: 11. CDR3 region: CASTDGLATLETQYF. CDR3 sequence (DNA): TGTGCCAGCACTGACGGACTAGCGACGTTGGAGACCCAGTACTTC. Using reference TRBV2 and TRBJ2-5 for the parts outside the CDR3, the full variable domain is EPEVTQTPSHQVTQMGQEVILRCVPISNHLYFYWYRQILGQKVEFLVSFYNNEISEKSEIFDDQFSVERPDGSNFTLKIRSTKLEDSAMYFCASTDGLATLETQYFGPGTRLLVL.

V and J are TRBV29-1 and TRBJ2-7; TRBD1 matches 7 bases. The CDR3 spans 15 residues. With V trimmed by 0 bases and J by 2 bases, 7 bases remained unmatched. Germline values: CDR1 SQVTM, CDR2 ANQGSEA. The CDR3 region is CSVEDERGRPYEQYF. In nucleotides, the CDR3 is TGCAGCGTTGAAGATGAGAGGGGGCGGCCCTACGAGCAGTACTTC.

This chain uses TRBV27 with TRBJ2-1; 7 nucleotides align to TRBD1. The junction had 13 bases not matched to a gene; V was cut back by 5 bases and J by 9 bases. The CDR3 sequence is 15 residues long. Germline assignment: CDR1 MNHEY and CDR2 SMNVEV (reference sequence). The DNA of the CDR3 is TGTGCCAGCAGTAGTCGACAGGGTGCGCGGCGTGAGCAGTTCTTC. This gives the protein CASSSRQGARREQFF.

The chain employs TRBV7-4 and TRBJ2-7; D not resolved. Germline CDR1 reads SGHVT; CDR2 reads SQSDAQ. Trimming removed 1 base at V and 2 bases at J, with 3 bases between. This CDR3 comprises 12 residues. The CDR3 loop reads CASSLVPYEQYF. Written as DNA, the CDR3 is TGTGCCAGCAGCTTAGTCCCCTACGAGCAGTACTTC. Combining the CDR3 with reference TRBV7-4 and TRBJ2-7 gives the whole variable domain GAGVSQSPRYKVAKRGRDVALRCDSISGHVTLYWYRQTLGQGSEVLTYSQSDAQRDKSGRPSGRFSAERPERSVSTLKIQRTEQGDSAVYLCASSLVPYEQYFGPGTRLTVT.